This TCR beta chain was captured by sequencing in a study of cytomegalovirus exposure and HLA in healthy donors. General study results and limits: Indistinguishable V segments such as TRBV6-2 and TRBV6-3 were excluded. Across donors, sequencing depth was assumed by presence/absence analyses to be roughly uniform.

The CDR3 runs 14 residues. Germline V lookup: CDR1 MNHEY, CDR2 SMNVEV (reference sequence). Trimming removed 10 bases at V and 1 base at J, with 13 bases between. The PCR contained 60 Vbeta and 13 Jbeta primers. Source study methods: An analysis that came later counted some 81 million unique TCR beta chains, about 10 million shared. Libraries were prepared by immunoSEQ multiplex PCR; TCRdb keeps only in-frame clonotypes and omits some of them. V, J and clone size reflect that table, while D and trimming were determined from the DNA. The sample shows 150,000 to 200,000 clones, 70% to 75% of them seen only once. This clone has a count of ten or more. Its antigen is unidentified.

This TCR was sampled from a man in his late teens or twenties in good health and CMV-seropositive. Sequenced material: PBMCs. V usage is TRBV27 and J usage is TRBJ2-2; weak D call: TRBD2 (5 bases). The CDR3 loop is CATMRVRNTGELFF. The CDR3 DNA is TGTGCCACCATGAGGGTCAGGAACACCGGGGAGCTGTTTTTT.